These T cell receptor beta chains were read from a single sample in a study of T cell changes during pregnancy in multiple sclerosis. Method: immunoSEQ multiplex PCR; TCRdb's copy keeps in-frame clones and lacks some. The table shows 20,000 to 25,000 clones, with 85% to 90% occurring only once. Sample: CD8+ T cells from peripheral blood mononuclear cells, taken before pregnancy. The source of these receptors is a female donor with multiple sclerosis, enrolled in a pregnancy study. Both conserved end residues are part of each CDR3. Each record gives: J gene, V gene, D gene, clone size, CDR3 protein, CDR3 DNA. A D gene is named only where the DNA matches it firmly. Size is omitted from some rows. Given values are once, few, many or a class for expanded clones.

j_gene: TRBJ2-3; v_gene: TRBV5-1; d_gene: TRBD1; abundance: .; CDR3aa: CASSPGTGGTDTQYF; CDR3nt: TGCGCCAGCAGCCCCGGGACAGGGGGCACAGATACGCAGTATTTT
j_gene: TRBJ1-1; v_gene: TRBV9; d_gene: .; abundance: .; CDR3aa: CASSVGDGGPEAFF; CDR3nt: TGTGCCAGCAGCGTAGGTGATGGGGGCCCTGAAGCTTTCTTT
j_gene: TRBJ2-1; v_gene: TRBV5-1; d_gene: TRBD2; abundance: once; CDR3aa: CASSLGLAGVDNEQFF; CDR3nt: TGCGCCAGCAGCTTGGGACTAGCGGGAGTAGACAATGAGCAGTTCTTC
j_gene: TRBJ2-2; v_gene: TRBV28; d_gene: TRBD2; abundance: once; CDR3aa: CASSSLVGGMVAGVVGELFF; CDR3nt: TGTGCCAGCAGTTCCCTAGTAGGGGGGATGGTAGCGGGAGTTGTCGGGGAGCTGTTTTTT
j_gene: TRBJ2-5; v_gene: TRBV7-2; d_gene: TRBD2; abundance: .; CDR3aa: CASSLGPAGGPGETQYF; CDR3nt: TGTGCCAGCAGCTTAGGTCCAGCGGGAGGGCCGGGGGAGACCCAGTACTTC
j_gene: TRBJ2-2; v_gene: TRBV4-1; d_gene: .; abundance: .; CDR3aa: CASSQDGSVGGELFF; CDR3nt: TGCGCCAGCAGCCAAGATGGTAGCGTTGGCGGGGAGCTGTTTTTT
j_gene: TRBJ1-1; v_gene: TRBV28; d_gene: .; abundance: .; CDR3aa: CASGFRLTEAFF; CDR3nt: TGTGCCAGCGGCTTCAGGCTCACTGAAGCTTTCTTT
j_gene: TRBJ1-5; v_gene: TRBV6-1; d_gene: .; abundance: .; CDR3aa: CASRDIMQPQHF; CDR3nt: TGTGCCAGCAGGGACATCATGCAGCCCCAGCATTTT
j_gene: TRBJ1-1; v_gene: TRBV5-1; d_gene: .; abundance: .; CDR3aa: CASSLEPNTEAFF; CDR3nt: TGCGCCAGCAGCTTAGAGCCGAACACTGAAGCTTTCTTT
j_gene: TRBJ2-1; v_gene: TRBV5-4; d_gene: TRBD2; abundance: .; CDR3aa: CASSLLVGLAGNNEQFF; CDR3nt: TGTGCCAGCAGCTTGTTGGTGGGACTAGCGGGGAACAATGAGCAGTTCTTC
j_gene: TRBJ1-5; v_gene: TRBV28; d_gene: TRBD1; abundance: .; CDR3aa: CASSFRVGRGSQPQHF; CDR3nt: TGTGCTAGCAGTTTTAGGGTGGGCAGGGGGAGTCAGCCCCAGCATTTT
j_gene: TRBJ2-7; v_gene: TRBV7-2; d_gene: .; abundance: once; CDR3aa: CASSYLASPFYEQYF; CDR3nt: TGTGCCAGCAGCTACCTAGCGAGCCCTTTCTACGAGCAGTACTTC
j_gene: TRBJ1-5; v_gene: TRBV10-3; d_gene: .; abundance: .; CDR3aa: CAISEESRAQPQHF; CDR3nt: TGTGCCATCAGTGAGGAATCCAGGGCCCAGCCCCAGCATTTT
j_gene: TRBJ2-1; v_gene: TRBV6-4; d_gene: TRBD2; abundance: medium-sized; CDR3aa: CASSDSSGSYNEQFF; CDR3nt: TGTGCCAGCAGTGACTCTAGCGGGAGTTACAATGAGCAGTTCTTC
j_gene: TRBJ1-3; v_gene: TRBV9; d_gene: .; abundance: .; CDR3aa: CASSVGDGNTIYF; CDR3nt: TGTGCCAGCAGCGTAGGAGATGGAAACACCATATATTTT